These T cell receptor beta chains were read from a single sample in a study of identical twins. TCRdb itself ran the 5' RACE reads through MiXCR, one entry per CDR3 protein. The sample has hundreds of thousands of distinct CDR3 sequences; around 6% are singletons. Material: naive T cells sorted from blood. The source of these receptors is a man between 18 and 29 years old in good health. The CDR3 runs from the conserved cysteine through the conserved F or W. The D gene is left open where the match is weak. Rows may omit the clone size; those that give it use once, few, many or a size class.

D: .; V: TRBV4-1; size: many; J: TRBJ2-4; DNA: TGCGCCAGCAGCCCACAGGGTGGAAAAGGAAACATTCAGTACTTC; CDR3: CASSPQGGKGNIQYF
D: .; V: TRBV20-1; size: many; J: TRBJ2-1; DNA: TGCAGTGCTAATGAGGGGCCGCATGAGCAGTTCTTC; CDR3: CSANEGPHEQFF
D: .; V: TRBV12-3/TRBV12-4; size: many; J: TRBJ2-5; DNA: TGTGCCAGTAGGTGGGGAGTAGAAGAGACCCAGTACTTC; CDR3: CASRWGVEETQYF
D: .; V: TRBV14; size: many; J: TRBJ2-5; DNA: TGTGCCAGCAGCCAGGGGAATGTCGAGACCCAGTACTTC; CDR3: CASSQGNVETQYF
D: .; V: TRBV4-1; size: many; J: TRBJ1-2; DNA: TGCGCCAGCAGCCAAGTCCGGGGGGCTGGAGAGGGCTACACCTTC; CDR3: CASSQVRGAGEGYTF
D: TRBD2; V: TRBV20-1; size: many; J: TRBJ2-1; DNA: TGCAGTGCTAGGGCATCGACTAGCGGGGATTACAATGAGCAGTTCTTC; CDR3: CSARASTSGDYNEQFF
D: .; V: TRBV6-1; size: .; J: TRBJ1-5; DNA: TGTGCCGGCTCGATTGGGAGCAATCAGCCCCAGCATTTT; CDR3: CAGSIGSNQPQHF
D: TRBD2; V: TRBV28; size: many; J: TRBJ2-7; DNA: TGTGCCAGCACCATAGGGGCGGGAGTCTACGAGCAGTACTTC; CDR3: CASTIGAGVYEQYF
D: .; V: TRBV7-3; size: few; J: TRBJ2-2; DNA: TGTGCCAGCAGCAACCGGGACAGGGAGCTGTTTTTT; CDR3: CASSNRDRELFF
D: .; V: TRBV20-1; size: many; J: TRBJ2-2; DNA: TGCAGTGCTAGGATGGAAGGAATTGCCGGGGAGCTGTTTTTT; CDR3: CSARMEGIAGELFF
D: .; V: TRBV20-1; size: .; J: TRBJ2-7; DNA: TGCAGTGCTAGAGTCCCCCCTGGCTGGGGGACCTACGAGCAGTACTTC; CDR3: CSARVPPGWGTYEQYF
D: .; V: TRBV7-6; size: many; J: TRBJ2-3; DNA: TGTGCCAGCAGCTCCAGGGATTTAGGCACAGATACGCAGTATTTT; CDR3: CASSSRDLGTDTQYF
D: .; V: TRBV5-1; size: few; J: TRBJ1-6; DNA: TGCGCCAGCAGCTACAGCCTCACCGAATATAATTCACCCCTCCACTTT; CDR3: CASSYSLTEYNSPLHF
D: .; V: TRBV24-1; size: few; J: TRBJ2-5; DNA: TGTGCCACCAGTGAAGGGGGGGGGGCAACTCAAGAGACCCAGTACTTC; CDR3: CATSEGGGATQETQYF
D: .; V: TRBV20-1; size: many; J: TRBJ2-5; DNA: TGCAGTGCTAGTAGGGACCCACTACAAGAGACCCAGTACTTC; CDR3: CSASRDPLQETQYF